This TCR beta chain was observed in a study of immune evolution from preneoplasia to lung adenocarcinoma. Produced via immunoSEQ multiplex PCR; TCRdb's table is partial and in-frame only. The table includes about 27,000 clones, roughly 70% detected once. Concerning this clone itself: Its cognate antigen is unknown.

Germline CDR1 is SGHAT and CDR2 is FQNNGV. There are 14 residues in the CDR3. Trimming shortened V by 0 bases and J by 6 bases, and 11 bases separated the two germline ends. Study-level points and caveats: Clonality was highest in normal lung, lower in later-stage lesions apparently.

The TCR originated in a person in their sixties with invasive lung adenocarcinoma. Some clones in this sample may be carry-over from other donors' samples. The genes are TRBV11-2 and TRBJ1-2, with a possible D match to TRBD1 (5 bases). Sequencing input: FFPE invasive lung adenocarcinoma tissue. The CDR3 is CASSLEGRAHGYTF. The CDR3 nucleotides read TGTGCCAGCAGCTTAGAAGGCAGGGCCCATGGCTACACCTTC.